A single sample gave rise to the 26 T cell receptor beta chains below, sequenced in a study of technical replicates of blood from several donors. Profiling relied on immunoSEQ multiplex PCR, and the TCRdb table lists in-frame clones only, not all of them. Of 95,000 or so clones in the sample, about 95% were seen once. Specimen: T cells isolated from PBMCs. Receptors originate from a human donor in good health.

The gene calls are TRBV7-2 and TRBJ1-3; 7 positions agree with TRBD1. With 2 bases clipped from V and 3 bases from J, the junction kept 13 bases outside the gene matches. CDR3 length equals 18 residues. Germline V CDR1 and CDR2: SGHTA, FQGNSA. The CDR3 sequence is CASSLRLGQGVYGNTIYF. CDR3 sequence (DNA): TGTGCCAGCAGCTTAAGGTTAGGGCAGGGGGTTTATGGAAACACCATATATTTT.

In DNA, the CDR3 is TGTGCCAGCAGCGCTTCCGGGACTGACTATGGCTACACCTTC. This sequence encodes CASSASGTDYGYTF. The chain carries TRBV9 and TRBJ1-2; D is possibly TRBD1 (5 bases). Germline lookup yields CDR1 SGDLS and CDR2 YYNGEE. V lost 3 bases, J lost 3 bases, and 12 bases lay in between. CDR3 length: 14 amino acids.

The CDR3 DNA reads TGTGCCAGCAGCTTAGAGGACAGGGGCTACACCTTC. This translates into CASSLEDRGYTF. This chain uses TRBV11-2 with TRBJ1-2; 7 bases are a match to TRBD1. CDR3 length equals 12 residues. Germline CDR1 and CDR2: SGHAT and FQNNGV. With V trimmed by 0 bases and J by 8 bases, 0 bases remained unmatched.

The chain employs TRBV6-5 and TRBJ1-4; 11 positions agree with TRBD1. The J segment lost 8 bases and the V segment lost 2 bases, leaving 4 bases of the junction unmatched. Germline V gene lookup returns CDR1 MNHEY and CDR2 SVGAGI. The CDR3 length is 15 residues. The CDR3, as DNA: TGTGCCAGCAGTTACACCGGGACAGGGGGAGAAAAACTGTTTTTT. Its protein product is CASSYTGTGGEKLFF.

The rearrangement joins TRBV7-9 to TRBJ2-7, with TRBD2 matching 11 bases. The germline CDR1 and CDR2 sequences are SEHNR and FQNEAQ (reference sequence). The CDR3 loop spans 14 amino acids. Trimming at V came to 5 bases and at J to 3 bases, leaving 3 bases not matched to a gene. The CDR3 spells CASSMGLADYEQYF. The CDR3 DNA reads as TGTGCCAGCAGCATGGGACTAGCGGACTACGAGCAGTACTTC.

The rearrangement joins TRBV28 to TRBJ2-1; a weak D match, TRBD2 (6 bases). CDR1 and CDR2 from the germline V gene are MDHEN and SYDVKM. V dropped 4 bases and J dropped 4 bases, with 14 bases sitting between them. The CDR3 contains 15 residues. In DNA form, the CDR3 reads TGTGCCAGCAGTTCCGGGGGAGTAGGTTACAATGAGCAGTTCTTC. Translated, it gives CASSSGGVGYNEQFF.

The genes are TRBV4-1 and TRBJ1-5; 8 bases match TRBD1. The CDR3 totals 17 residues. The junction had 12 bases not matched to a gene; V was cut back by 4 bases and J by 4 bases. Germline CDR1 is MGHRA and CDR2 is YSYEKL. CDR3: CASSPRGQGPLNQPQHF. The CDR3 coding sequence is TGCGCCAGCAGCCCTAGAGGACAGGGCCCCTTGAATCAGCCCCAGCATTTT.

The rearrangement joins TRBV5-6 to TRBJ2-5; D is perhaps TRBD1 (5 bases). This CDR3 is built from 12 residues. Germline V gene lookup returns CDR1 SGHDT and CDR2 YYEEEE. Trimming took off 5 bases at V and 5 bases at J, with 10 bases between the two ends. CDR3 region: CASRTGRETQYF. In DNA, the CDR3 is TGTGCCAGCAGAACAGGACGGGAGACCCAGTACTTC. The full variable domain, rest sourced from reference TRBV5-6 and TRBJ2-5, is DAGVTQSPTHLIKTRGQQVTLRCSPKSGHDTVSWYQQALGQGPQFIFQYYEEEERQRGNFPDRFSGHQFPNYSSELNVNALLLGDSALYLCASRTGRETQYFGPGTRLLVL.

The V and J genes are TRBV19 and TRBJ1-4; D remains unclear. Between the trimmed V and J ends, which lost 1 base and 4 bases, there was a span of 10 bases. The germline V gene has CDR1 LNHDA and CDR2 SQIVND (reference sequence). This CDR3 is built from 15 residues. This chain's CDR3 is CASSIGGRNNEKLFF. CDR3 bases: TGTGCCAGTAGTATAGGAGGGAGGAATAATGAAAAACTGTTTTTT. Complete variable domain (other parts from reference TRBV19 and TRBJ1-4): DGGITQSPKYLFRKEGQNVTLSCEQNLNHDAMYWYRQDPGQGLRLIYYSQIVNDFQKGDIAEGYSVSREKKESFPLTVTSAQKNPTAFYLCASSIGGRNNEKLFFGSGTQLSVL.

J is TRBJ1-1 and V is TRBV13; no definite D call. This CDR3 has 12 amino acids. Germline CDR1 PRHDT, CDR2 FYEKMQ (reference sequence). With 3 bases removed from V and 1 base from J, the gap between germline ends came to 3 bases. This CDR3 is CASSFQNTEAFF. The CDR3 bases are TGTGCCAGCAGCTTTCAGAACACTGAAGCTTTCTTT.

V gene TRBV27 combines with J gene TRBJ2-7; 8 bases match TRBD2. With V trimmed by 5 bases and J by 2 bases, 5 bases remained unmatched. CDR1 is MNHEY and CDR2 is SMNVEV in the germline V gene (reference sequence). The CDR3 has 14 residues. The chain's CDR3 is CASSRGGATYEQYF. For the CDR3, the DNA is TGTGCCAGCAGTCGGGGGGGCGCCACCTACGAGCAGTACTTC.

The rearrangement joins TRBV4-1 to TRBJ1-3; D remains unclear. Germline CDR1 and CDR2: MGHRA and YSYEKL. V lost 3 bases and J 0 bases, leaving 12 bases between the germline ends. This CDR3 is built from 16 residues. CDR3 loop: CASSHGNPSSGNTIYF. CDR3 nucleotide sequence: TGCGCCAGCAGCCACGGGAACCCAAGCTCTGGAAACACCATATATTTT.

The chain couples TRBV30 to TRBJ1-1; possibly TRBD1 for D (6 bases). This CDR3 comprises 13 residues. Germline-derived CDR1 and CDR2 are GTSNPN and SVGIG (reference sequence). V was trimmed by 3 bases and J by 2 bases, leaving 10 bases between them. Here the CDR3 DNA reads TGTGCCTGGAGAACAGGGCTTAACACTGAAGCTTTCTTT. It specifies CAWRTGLNTEAFF.

V and J are TRBV5-1 and TRBJ2-7, with a weak D call TRBD2 (6 bases). Germline assignment: CDR1 SGHRS and CDR2 YFSETQ. V was shortened by 5 bases and J by 2 bases, with 14 bases between the two germline ends. The CDR3 spans 14 residues. The CDR3 protein is CASRLRAGTYEQYF. In DNA, the CDR3 is TGCGCCAGCAGATTGAGAGCGGGTACCTACGAGCAGTACTTC.

This chain uses TRBV5-1 with TRBJ2-3, with 8 nucleotides matching TRBD2. The CDR3 contains 14 residues. CDR1 is SGHRS, CDR2 YFSETQ, per germline. Trimming took 4 bases from V and 2 from J; bases not matched to a gene: 3. The CDR3 nucleotides read TGCGCCAGCAGCGTAGCGGGATACACAGATACGCAGTATTTT. Its protein product is CASSVAGYTDTQYF.

The J gene is TRBJ1-2, the V gene TRBV7-2, with D perhaps TRBD1 (5 bases). The CDR3 is 13 residues long. Germline CDR1 reads SGHTA; CDR2 reads FQGNSA. V lost 0 bases and J lost 3, with 5 bases in between. The CDR3 protein is CASSLARDYGYTF. In DNA form, the CDR3 reads TGTGCCAGCAGCTTAGCCAGGGACTATGGCTACACCTTC. Based on the CDR3 plus reference TRBV7-2 and TRBJ1-2, the full variable domain is GAGVSQSPSNKVTEKGKDVELRCDPISGHTALYWYRQSLGQGLEFLIYFQGNSAPDKSGLPSDRFSAERTGGSVSTLTIQRTQQEDSAVYLCASSLARDYGYTFGSGTRLTVV.

The chain has TRBV27 and TRBJ2-7, with 9 positions matching TRBD1. This CDR3 spans 17 amino acids. The V gene's germline CDR1 is MNHEY and CDR2 SMNVEV (reference sequence). V gave up 1 base and J gave up 3 bases; unmatched junction bases: 10. CDR3 in DNA: TGTGCCAGCAGTTTATGGAGCACTACAGGGGGCATCTACGAGCAGTACTTC. Translated, it gives CASSLWSTTGGIYEQYF.

The chain couples TRBV10-3 to TRBJ1-1; maybe TRBD1 (6 bases). Germline CDR1 ENHRY, CDR2 SYGVKD. The CDR3 consists of 15 residues. Trimming cost V 4 bases and J 1 base, with 13 bases left between them. As DNA, the CDR3 is TGTGCCATCAGTGGACCCGAGACAGGGAACACTGAAGCTTTCTTT. Amino acids: CAISGPETGNTEAFF.

The chain carries TRBV7-6 and TRBJ2-7, with TRBD2 identical over 7 bases. Germline trimming cut 6 bases from V and 2 bases from J; bases unmatched to any gene: 4. Germline-derived CDR1 and CDR2 are SGHVS and FNYEAQ. The CDR3 has 13 residues. For the CDR3, the DNA is TGTGCCAGCAGTCTAGGACTAGCCTACGAGCAGTACTTC. Protein: CASSLGLAYEQYF.

CDR3 amino acids: CASSLTQYTEAFF. The CDR3 DNA sequence: TGTGCCAGCAGCTTAACACAGTACACTGAAGCTTTCTTT. V and J are TRBV13 and TRBJ1-1; D call uncertain. The CDR3 runs to 13 residues. V was pared by 2 bases and J by 3 bases, with 7 bases between. Per germline, CDR1 PRHDT and CDR2 FYEKMQ (reference sequence).

CDR3 in amino acids: CASSLDSGGNPRGTEAFF. CDR3 sequence (DNA): TGTGCCAGCAGCTTAGATTCAGGGGGCAACCCCCGGGGCACTGAAGCTTTCTTT. V usage is TRBV11-3 and J usage is TRBJ1-1; TRBD1 agrees at 8 bases. The V and J ends lost 0 bases and 4 bases, in that order; junction bases with no gene match: 13. Germline V gene data show CDR1 as SGHNT and CDR2 as YENEEA. CDR3 length equals 18 residues.

V gene TRBV11-1 combines with J gene TRBJ2-7; 9 nucleotides align to TRBD1. The CDR3 length is 15 residues. CDR1 SGHAT and CDR2 FQDESV come from the germline V gene (reference sequence). V dropped 5 bases and J dropped 4; count of bases not matched to a gene: 9. CDR3: CASSPRDRALYEQYF. The CDR3 DNA follows: TGTGCCAGCAGCCCCCGGGACAGGGCATTGTACGAGCAGTACTTC. Full variable domain (outside the CDR3, taken from reference TRBV11-1 and TRBJ2-7): EAEVAQSPRYKITEKSQAVAFWCDPISGHATLYWYRQILGQGPELLVQFQDESVVDDSQLPKDRFSAERLKGVDSTLKIQPAELGDSAMYLCASSPRDRALYEQYFGPGTRLTVT.

Only a few counts were recorded for this clone. This chain uses TRBV28 with TRBJ1-5; TRBD1 might be the D (6 bases). This CDR3 comprises 12 residues. Trimming shortened V by 6 bases and J by 4 bases, and 7 bases separated the two germline ends. Germline CDR1 is MDHEN and CDR2 is SYDVKM. Written as DNA, the CDR3 is TGTGCCAGCAGGGGGGCGAATCAGCCCCAGCATTTT. Protein product: CASRGANQPQHF.

V usage is TRBV5-8 and J usage is TRBJ1-5; a weak D match, TRBD1 (6 bases). The CDR3 has 13 amino acids. Germline CDR1 SGHTS, CDR2 YDEGEE. Between the trimmed V and J ends, which lost 2 bases and 7 bases, there was a span of 10 bases. The CDR3 sequence: CASSLGGQQPQHF. The CDR3 region has the DNA TGTGCCAGCAGCTTAGGGGGTCAGCAGCCCCAGCATTTT.

The chain recombines TRBV2 with TRBJ2-7, with 9 bases matching TRBD2. V was pared by 2 bases and J by 2 bases, with 4 bases of the junction left unmatched. The CDR3 runs 15 residues. CDR1 is SNHLY, CDR2 FYNNEI, per germline. The CDR3 loop reads CASSESGGTPYEQYF. CDR3 nucleotide sequence: TGTGCCAGCAGTGAAAGCGGGGGGACACCCTACGAGCAGTACTTC. Complete variable domain (other parts from reference TRBV2 and TRBJ2-7): EPEVTQTPSHQVTQMGQEVILRCVPISNHLYFYWYRQILGQKVEFLVSFYNNEISEKSEIFDDQFSVERPDGSNFTLKIRSTKLEDSAMYFCASSESGGTPYEQYFGPGTRLTVT.

V gene TRBV29-1 combines with J gene TRBJ2-1, with 10 positions matching TRBD2. The V gene end was trimmed by 4 bases and the J gene end by 4 bases; junction bases not matched to a gene: 13. Germline V gene data show CDR1 as SQVTM and CDR2 as ANQGSEA. The CDR3 length is 17 residues. The CDR3 DNA follows: TGCAGCGTTGTATCTAGCGGGAGTATCGGGAAATACAATGAGCAGTTCTTC. It encodes CSVVSSGSIGKYNEQFF.